Listed here are 29 T cell receptor beta chains from one sample, sequenced in a study of identifying expanded T cells in peripheral blood. Generated by immunoSEQ multiplex PCR, the TCRdb table keeps only in-frame clones and is missing some. Among about 100,000 clones listed, around nine tenths were seen once. Sequencing was carried out using blood. The origin of the receptors is a person between 18 and 75 years old in good health.

This chain connects TRBV5-1 to TRBJ1-4; 7 positions agree with TRBD1. Germline values: CDR1 SGHRS, CDR2 YFSETQ. After removal of 5 bases from V and 5 bases from J, the junction contained 3 bases not matched to a gene. This CDR3 is 13 amino acids long. The CDR3 loop reads CASRGTENEKLFF. The CDR3 DNA follows: TGCGCCAGCAGAGGGACAGAAAATGAAAAACTGTTTTTT.

This clone has only one observation. The chain is built from TRBV6-5 and TRBJ1-1; perhaps TRBD1 as D (5 bases). The CDR3 has 13 amino acids. V lost 6 bases and J lost 8, with 16 bases in between. Germline V gene sequence: CDR1 MNHEY, CDR2 SVGAGI. CDR3 nucleotide sequence: TGTGCCAGCAGCCGACTGAAACAGGAGGAAGCTTTCTTT. Translated, it gives CASSRLKQEEAFF.

This chain joins TRBV4-2 and TRBJ1-5; 9 bases match TRBD1. Losses at the gene ends were 1 base for V and 1 base for J; bases not matched to a gene: 5. The germline V gene encodes CDR1 LGHNA and CDR2 YNFKEQ. The CDR3 spans 17 residues. The CDR3 reads CASSQATGQGSNQPQHF. CDR3 DNA sequence: TGTGCCAGCAGCCAAGCCACAGGACAGGGGAGCAATCAGCCCCAGCATTTT.

This sequence joins TRBV5-5 and TRBJ2-7; a possible D gene is TRBD2 (6 bases). V shed 2 bases and J shed 4 bases, with 13 bases lying between them. The CDR3 has 14 residues. Germline V gene lookup returns CDR1 SGHKS and CDR2 YYEKEE (reference sequence). CDR3: CASSLGASDYEQYF. For the CDR3, the DNA is TGTGCCAGCAGCTTAGGTGCTAGCGATTACGAGCAGTACTTC.

The rearrangement links TRBV1 to TRBJ1-5; the D call of TRBD1 is as the table states it, not checked on the DNA. TRBV1 is classified as a pseudogene. The CDR3 has 15 residues. The CDR3: CTSSALQGCNQPQHF. CDR3 DNA sequence: TGCACCAGCAGCGCCCTCCAGGGTTGCAATCAGCCCCAGCATTTT.

This chain uses TRBV7-3 with TRBJ2-3; 7 bases are shared with TRBD2. Trimming took 3 bases from V and 5 from J; bases not matched to a gene: 8. This CDR3 has 15 residues. Germline loops: CDR1 SGHTA, CDR2 FQGTGA. DNA of the CDR3: TGTGCCAGCAGCTTGACTGGGACTACCCTAGATACGCAGTATTTT. Translated, it gives CASSLTGTTLDTQYF.

This chain joins TRBV5-1 and TRBJ1-2, with D unclear. The germline V gene has CDR1 SGHRS and CDR2 YFSETQ. V lost 0 bases, J lost 4 bases, and 10 bases lay in between. The CDR3 totals 14 residues. The CDR3 here is CASSLGGQSYGYTF. CDR3 in DNA: TGCGCCAGCAGCTTGGGAGGGCAGAGCTATGGCTACACCTTC. The full variable domain, its missing parts supplied by reference TRBV5-1 and TRBJ1-2, is KAGVTQTPRYLIKTRGQQVTLSCSPISGHRSVSWYQQTPGQGLQFLFEYFSETQRNKGNFPGRFSGRQFSNSRSEMNVSTLELGDSALYLCASSLGGQSYGYTFGSGTRLTVV.

The chain employs TRBV13 and TRBJ1-4, with a possible D match to TRBD1 (5 bases). The CDR3 extends over 14 amino acids. Germline-derived CDR1 and CDR2 are PRHDT and FYEKMQ (reference sequence). Trimming removed 6 bases at V and 2 bases at J, with 10 bases between. CDR3 protein: CASRRGGTNEKLFF. CDR3 in DNA: TGTGCCAGCAGGAGGGGTGGGACTAATGAAAAACTGTTTTTT.

The chain uses TRBV5-6 and TRBJ2-3; D remains unclear. The length of the CDR3 is 11 residues. Trimming shortened V by 4 bases and J by 1 base, and 1 base separated the two germline ends. Germline CDR1 reads SGHDT; CDR2 reads YYEEEE. The CDR3 DNA reads as TGTGCCAGCAGCCGCACAGATACGCAGTATTTT. Its translation: CASSRTDTQYF.

The rearrangement joins TRBV30 to TRBJ2-6, with TRBD2 as a possible D gene (6 bases). In germline, CDR1 is GTSNPN, CDR2 SVGIG (reference sequence). Trimming left V 1 base short and J 2 bases short, with 6 bases between. This CDR3 spans 14 amino acids. The CDR3, as DNA: TGTGCCTGGAGTGGGGGGGCTGGGGCCAACGTCCTGACTTTC. It translates to CAWSGGAGANVLTF.

The J gene is TRBJ2-1, the V gene TRBV27; D is perhaps TRBD2 (7 bases). Trimming pared 4 bases from V and 8 bases from J, leaving 15 bases between. There are 14 residues in the CDR3. Germline values: CDR1 MNHEY, CDR2 SMNVEV (reference sequence). The CDR3 is CASSWGGARDEQFF. CDR3 DNA: TGTGCCAGCAGTTGGGGGGGGGCCAGGGATGAGCAGTTCTTC.

This chain links TRBV4-3 with TRBJ1-3; D is uncertain. Trimming cost V 4 bases and J 3 bases, with 13 bases left between them. The CDR3 is 15 amino acids. Per germline, CDR1 LGHNA and CDR2 YSLEER. In nucleotides, the CDR3 is TGCGCCAGCAGCCTCTCCCTGGCGGGTGGAAACACCATATATTTT. As protein: CASSLSLAGGNTIYF.

This clone has only one observation. V is TRBV19 and J is TRBJ1-2; a possible D gene is TRBD1 (5 bases). Trimming removed 6 bases from V and 1 base from J, with 9 bases in between. CDR3 length equals 13 residues. Germline-derived CDR1 and CDR2 are LNHDA and SQIVND (reference sequence). The DNA for the CDR3 is TGTGCCAGTAGGGTTGGGGGTAACTATGGCTACACCTTC. It codes for CASRVGGNYGYTF.

This sequence joins TRBV7-9 and TRBJ1-5; perhaps TRBD1 as D (6 bases). The CDR3 covers 15 residues. Trimming removed 5 bases from V and 7 bases from J, with 18 bases in between. Germline V gives CDR1 SEHNR, CDR2 FQNEAQ (reference sequence). The CDR3 bases are TGTGCCAGCAGCCCTGGAGGCTCGGGGGGCCAGCCCCAGCATTTT. Translation: CASSPGGSGGQPQHF.

This clone appeared a single time. The rearrangement uses TRBV6-5 and TRBJ1-2; D is undetermined. The CDR3 totals 12 residues. V lost 2 bases to trimming and J lost 4 bases, with 5 bases between them. Germline lookup yields CDR1 MNHEY and CDR2 SVGAGI. The CDR3 coding sequence is TGTGCCAGCAGTTACGGTTCCTATGGCTACACCTTC. This encodes CASSYGSYGYTF.

The rearrangement uses TRBV19 and TRBJ1-6; possible D gene TRBD1, 5 bases. This CDR3 is 14 amino acids long. V lost 5 bases to trimming and J lost 4 bases, with 9 bases between them. Per germline, CDR1 LNHDA and CDR2 SQIVND (reference sequence). CDR3 in DNA: TGTGCCAGTAGTGGAAACAGGTATAATTCACCCCTCCACTTT. Protein: CASSGNRYNSPLHF.

This clone was found a few times. CDR3 sequence: CASSLVSDTQYF. The CDR3 region has the DNA TGCGCCAGCAGCTTGGTATCAGATACGCAGTATTTT. This chain links TRBV5-1 with TRBJ2-3; unclear D gene. This CDR3 is 12 amino acids long. Germline CDR1 SGHRS, CDR2 YFSETQ. Trimming removed 0 bases from V and 4 bases from J, with 3 bases in between.

This chain links TRBV25-1 with TRBJ2-2, with D perhaps given as TRBD1 or TRBD2 (5 bases each). Germline loops: CDR1 MGHDK, CDR2 SYGVNS. CDR3 length equals 15 residues. The V end was cut by 2 bases, the J end by 7 bases, with 14 bases between. CDR3 DNA sequence: TGTGCCAGCAGTGAAGCTAGAGGGGAAAGCGGGGAGCTGTTTTTT. It yields the protein CASSEARGESGELFF.

This chain uses TRBV2 with TRBJ2-3; perhaps D is TRBD1 or TRBD2 (5 bases each). The V end lost 10 bases, the J end lost 6 bases, and 17 bases lay between the germline ends. This CDR3 spans 13 amino acids. Germline V CDR1 and CDR2: SNHLY, FYNNEI. The CDR3 DNA sequence: TGTGCCATTCCGGGACGGAAGGCGGATACGCAGTATTTT. The encoded protein is CAIPGRKADTQYF. The complete variable domain, with remaining parts taken from reference TRBV2 and TRBJ2-3, reads EPEVTQTPSHQVTQMGQEVILRCVPISNHLYFYWYRQILGQKVEFLVSFYNNEISEKSEIFDDQFSVERPDGSNFTLKIRSTKLEDSAMYFCAIPGRKADTQYFGPGTRLTVL.

The chain links TRBV14 to TRBJ1-1; 11 nucleotides agree with TRBD1. Germline CDR1 SGHDN, CDR2 FVKESK. The CDR3 consists of 17 residues. The V and J ends lost 1 base and 3 bases, in that order; junction bases with no gene match: 7. The CDR3 DNA is TGTGCCAGCAGCCAAGGGGACAGGGGGAGGTGGGACACTGAAGCTTTCTTT. Its protein is CASSQGDRGRWDTEAFF.

V usage is TRBV2 and J usage is TRBJ2-3; 7 nucleotides agree with TRBD2. The germline gives CDR1 SNHLY, CDR2 FYNNEI. The CDR3 extends over 14 amino acids. The J segment lost 2 bases and the V segment lost 5 bases, leaving 4 bases of the junction unmatched. The CDR3 region is CASSLAGPTDTQYF. The CDR3 DNA reads TGTGCCAGCAGTTTAGCGGGCCCCACAGATACGCAGTATTTT. Supplemented by reference TRBV2 and TRBJ2-3, the full variable domain reads EPEVTQTPSHQVTQMGQEVILRCVPISNHLYFYWYRQILGQKVEFLVSFYNNEISEKSEIFDDQFSVERPDGSNFTLKIRSTKLEDSAMYFCASSLAGPTDTQYFGPGTRLTVL.

The genes are TRBV19 and TRBJ1-1; 7 positions match TRBD1. Germline-derived CDR1 and CDR2 are LNHDA and SQIVND (reference sequence). V shed 6 bases, J shed 7 bases, and the junction held 11 bases outside the gene matches. CDR3 length: 14 amino acids. The CDR3 spells CASSFSGDSHEAFF. DNA of the CDR3: TGTGCCAGTAGCTTTTCGGGGGACAGCCATGAAGCTTTCTTT.

This clone was counted only a few times. The rearrangement uses TRBV5-6 and TRBJ2-7; no clear D. Germline loops: CDR1 SGHDT, CDR2 YYEEEE. The CDR3 sequence is 15 residues long. Trimming cost V 0 bases and J 1 base, with 11 bases left between them. CDR3 nucleotide sequence: TGTGCCAGCAGCTTGGTCGGCAAGAGGTCCTACGAGCAGTACTTC. This codes for CASSLVGKRSYEQYF. Full variable domain (outside the CDR3, taken from reference TRBV5-6 and TRBJ2-7): DAGVTQSPTHLIKTRGQQVTLRCSPKSGHDTVSWYQQALGQGPQFIFQYYEEEERQRGNFPDRFSGHQFPNYSSELNVNALLLGDSALYLCASSLVGKRSYEQYFGPGTRLTVT.

The rearrangement links TRBV9 to TRBJ1-1; tentative D call: TRBD1 (6 bases). The germline gives CDR1 SGDLS, CDR2 YYNGEE. The CDR3 extends over 15 amino acids. The germline V and J ends were trimmed by 0 bases and 3 bases, with 12 bases remaining between them. The CDR3 reads CASSVGGGRDTEAFF. The CDR3 DNA reads as TGTGCCAGCAGCGTAGGCGGGGGCCGGGACACTGAAGCTTTCTTT.

The chain joins TRBV2 to TRBJ1-1, with D possibly TRBD1 on 5 matching bases. Germline V gives CDR1 SNHLY, CDR2 FYNNEI. Trimming stripped 5 bases from V and 0 bases from J, with 7 bases between. The CDR3 is 13 residues long. The CDR3 nucleotides are TGTGCCAGCAGTTTCAGGGTGAACACTGAAGCTTTCTTT. Residues: CASSFRVNTEAFF.

The J gene is TRBJ2-7, the V gene TRBV5-4; perhaps TRBD1 as D (6 bases). Germline V gene sequence: CDR1 SGHNT, CDR2 YYREEE (reference sequence). CDR3 size: 15 residues. The ends were cut back, 2 bases at V and 0 bases at J, with 12 bases in the middle. As DNA, the CDR3 is TGTGCCAGCAGCTTCGGGGCAGGGGACTCCTACGAGCAGTACTTC. Its protein product is CASSFGAGDSYEQYF.

The J gene is TRBJ2-5, the V gene TRBV11-3; D is tentatively TRBD1 or TRBD2 (6 bases each). Per germline, CDR1 SGHNT and CDR2 YENEEA. This CDR3 has 18 amino acids. Between the trimmed V and J ends, which lost 1 base and 3 bases, there was a span of 21 bases. CDR3 sequence reads: CASSLAPVGRGQKETQYF. In nucleotides, the CDR3 is TGTGCCAGCAGCTTAGCGCCCGTCGGGCGGGGACAAAAAGAGACCCAGTACTTC.

The V gene is TRBV2, the J gene TRBJ2-6; D not certain. The CDR3 is made up of 15 amino acids. V lost 3 bases to trimming and J lost 4 bases, with 10 bases between them. Germline CDR1 reads SNHLY; CDR2 reads FYNNEI. The CDR3 DNA is TGTGCCAGCAGTGAGGGCCAGACCGGGGCCAACGTCCTGACTTTC. Its protein product is CASSEGQTGANVLTF.

The CDR3 here is CASGGGGQPQHF. CDR3 DNA: TGTGCCAGTGGTGGGGGCGGTCAGCCCCAGCATTTT. The J gene is TRBJ1-5, the V gene TRBV19, with TRBD1 as a possible D gene (6 bases). The CDR3 runs 12 residues. Germline loops: CDR1 LNHDA, CDR2 SQIVND (reference sequence). Deletions cut 8 bases from V and 6 bases from J, with 11 bases between. Based on the CDR3 plus reference TRBV19 and TRBJ1-5, the full variable domain is DGGITQSPKYLFRKEGQNVTLSCEQNLNHDAMYWYRQDPGQGLRLIYYSQIVNDFQKGDIAEGYSVSREKKESFPLTVTSAQKNPTAFYLCASGGGGQPQHFGDGTRLSIL.